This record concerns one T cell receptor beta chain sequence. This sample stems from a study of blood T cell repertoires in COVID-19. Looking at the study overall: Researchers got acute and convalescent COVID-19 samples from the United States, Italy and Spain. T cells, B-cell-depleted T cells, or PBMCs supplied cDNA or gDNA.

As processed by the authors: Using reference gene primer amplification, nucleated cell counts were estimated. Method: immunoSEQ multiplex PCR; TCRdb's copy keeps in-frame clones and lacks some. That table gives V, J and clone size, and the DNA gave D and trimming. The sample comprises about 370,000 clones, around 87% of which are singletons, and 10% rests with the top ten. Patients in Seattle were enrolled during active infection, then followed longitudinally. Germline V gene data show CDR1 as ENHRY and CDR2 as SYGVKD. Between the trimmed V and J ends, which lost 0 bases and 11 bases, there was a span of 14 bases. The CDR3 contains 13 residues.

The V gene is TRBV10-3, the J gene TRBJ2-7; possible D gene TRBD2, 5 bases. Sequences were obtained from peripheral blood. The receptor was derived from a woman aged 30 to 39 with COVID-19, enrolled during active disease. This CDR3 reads CAISESASQAEYF. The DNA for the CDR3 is TGTGCCATCAGTGAGTCCGCTAGCCAGGCAGAGTACTTC.